This T cell receptor (beta chain) appears in the sequencing data of a study of radiotherapy plus CTLA-4 blockade in lung cancer. Study-level findings and limits: TCR clones from tumors expanded in blood after radiotherapy plus ipilimumab.

Treatment of patients with chemo-refractory metastatic non-small-cell lung cancer consisted of focal radiation plus CTLA-4 blockade with ipilimumab. The germline gives CDR1 SQVTM, CDR2 ANQGSEA. The CDR3 runs to 14 residues. Trimming shortened V by 4 bases and J by 5 bases, and 18 bases separated the two germline ends. With respect to this clone: Its antigen remains unidentified.

Only in-frame clones appear in the TCRdb table, and some are missing; sequencing was by immunoSEQ multiplex PCR. The sample holds about 32,000 clones, more than 80% seen once. This TCR came from a human donor with non-small cell lung cancer that progressed on radiotherapy plus ipilimumab. This rearrangement joins TRBV29-1 to TRBJ2-7; D is perhaps TRBD2 (6 bases). The sequencing here drew on peripheral blood, taken from a patient treated with radiotherapy plus ipilimumab. CDR3 in amino acids: CSVARDSSGHEQYF. CDR3 nucleotides: TGCAGCGTTGCACGGGACTCCTCAGGGCACGAGCAGTACTTC.